This T cell receptor beta chain was found in a study of T cells in Graves' hyperthyroidism and ophthalmopathy. The study excluded patients with uncontrolled infection, other autoimmune disease, pregnancy or lactation. Diagnosis relied on clinical symptoms, serum thyroxine and TRAb, thyroid ultrasound and orbital computed tomography. Amplification of TCR beta CDR3 regions used RNA as the template. Using the HTBI primer set, a first-round RT-PCR was run on the TCR CDR3. One entry per CDR3 protein, called by TCRdb with MiXCR from the multiplex PCR reads. The sample records about 560,000 distinct CDR3 sequences, 35% to 55% being singletons. In regard to this clonotype: Its cognate antigen is unknown.

CDR1 is ENHRY, CDR2 SYGVKD, per germline. CDR3 length: 15 amino acids. The J segment lost 6 bases and the V segment lost 3 bases, leaving 10 bases of the junction unmatched. Findings and caveats of the study: From stable hyperthyroidism, ophthalmopathy was set apart by a 13 V-J model.

This clonotype originated in a woman aged 18-29 years with Graves' hyperthyroidism. Sequencing input: peripheral blood or thyroid tissue (not recorded which). The chain is built from TRBV10-3 and TRBJ1-2, with 7 positions matching TRBD1. The CDR3 protein is CAISDEGALTHGYTF. The DNA for the CDR3 is TGTGCCATCAGTGATGAGGGGGCGCTAACCCATGGCTACACCTTC.